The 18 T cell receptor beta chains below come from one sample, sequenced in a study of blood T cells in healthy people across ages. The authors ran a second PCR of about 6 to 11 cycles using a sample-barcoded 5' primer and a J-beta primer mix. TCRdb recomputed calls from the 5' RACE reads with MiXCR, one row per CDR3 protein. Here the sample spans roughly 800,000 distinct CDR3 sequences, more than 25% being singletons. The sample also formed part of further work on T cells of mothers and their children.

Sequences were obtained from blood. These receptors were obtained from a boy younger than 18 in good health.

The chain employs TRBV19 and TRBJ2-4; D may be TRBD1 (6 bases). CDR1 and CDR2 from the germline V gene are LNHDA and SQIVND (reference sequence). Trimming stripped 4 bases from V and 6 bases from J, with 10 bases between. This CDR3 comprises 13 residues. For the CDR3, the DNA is TGTGCCAGTAGTACGAGCAGGGGAAACATTCAGTACTTC. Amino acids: CASSTSRGNIQYF.

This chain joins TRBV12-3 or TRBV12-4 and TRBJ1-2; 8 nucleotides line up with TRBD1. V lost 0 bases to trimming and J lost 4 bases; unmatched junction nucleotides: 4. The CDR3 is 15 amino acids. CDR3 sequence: CASSLAPGQVYGYTF. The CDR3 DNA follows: TGTGCCAGCAGTTTAGCGCCGGGACAGGTCTATGGCTACACCTTC.

The CDR3 loop is CASSQSTSANTGELFF. The CDR3 DNA sequence: TGCGCCAGCAGCCAGTCAACTAGCGCGAACACCGGGGAGCTGTTTTTT. This rearrangement joins TRBV4-3 to TRBJ2-2; TRBD2 aligns across 7 bases. With 3 bases clipped from V and 0 bases from J, the junction kept 4 bases outside the gene matches. Per the germline V gene, CDR1 is LGHNA and CDR2 is YSLEER. CDR3 length: 16 residues.

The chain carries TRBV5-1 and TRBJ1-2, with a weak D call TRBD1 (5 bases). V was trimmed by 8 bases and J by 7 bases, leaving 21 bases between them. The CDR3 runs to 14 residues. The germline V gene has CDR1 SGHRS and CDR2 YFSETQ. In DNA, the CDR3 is TGCGCCAGTGTGGATCCCGGGACGGCTGGTGGCTACACCTTC. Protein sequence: CASVDPGTAGGYTF.

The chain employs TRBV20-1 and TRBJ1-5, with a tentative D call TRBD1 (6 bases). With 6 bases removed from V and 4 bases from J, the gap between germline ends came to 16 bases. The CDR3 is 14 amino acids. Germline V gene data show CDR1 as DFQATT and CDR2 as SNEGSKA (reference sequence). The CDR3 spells CSATRRGPNQPQHF. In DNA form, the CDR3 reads TGCAGTGCCACCCGTCGGGGGCCGAATCAGCCCCAGCATTTT.

The DNA of the CDR3 is TGCAGCCATGATGGACAGGGGGCAGGCACAGATACGCAGTATTTT. Protein product: CSHDGQGAGTDTQYF. The rearrangement joins TRBV29-1 to TRBJ2-3; the match to TRBD1 covers 11 bases. V shed 8 bases and J 1 base; nucleotides not matched to a gene: 8. This CDR3 region has 15 residues. Germline loops: CDR1 SQVTM, CDR2 ANQGSEA.

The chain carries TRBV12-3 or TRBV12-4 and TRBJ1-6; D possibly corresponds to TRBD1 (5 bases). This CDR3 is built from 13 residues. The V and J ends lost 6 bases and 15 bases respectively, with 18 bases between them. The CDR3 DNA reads TGTGCCAGCAGCCAATACCGGGGCCCCGACCTCCACTTT. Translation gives CASSQYRGPDLHF.

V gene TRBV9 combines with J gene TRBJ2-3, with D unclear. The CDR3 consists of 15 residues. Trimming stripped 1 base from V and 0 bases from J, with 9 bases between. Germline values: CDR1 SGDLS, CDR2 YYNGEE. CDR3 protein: CASSVNLASTDTQYF. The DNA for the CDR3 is TGTGCCAGCAGCGTAAATCTGGCTAGCACAGATACGCAGTATTTT.

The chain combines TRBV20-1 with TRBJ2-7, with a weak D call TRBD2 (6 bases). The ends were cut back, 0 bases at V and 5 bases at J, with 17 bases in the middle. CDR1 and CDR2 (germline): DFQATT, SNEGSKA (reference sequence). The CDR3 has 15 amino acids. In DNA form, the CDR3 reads TGCAGTGCTAGAGAGGGAGGTCCGGGAACGAACGAGCAGTACTTC. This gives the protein CSAREGGPGTNEQYF.

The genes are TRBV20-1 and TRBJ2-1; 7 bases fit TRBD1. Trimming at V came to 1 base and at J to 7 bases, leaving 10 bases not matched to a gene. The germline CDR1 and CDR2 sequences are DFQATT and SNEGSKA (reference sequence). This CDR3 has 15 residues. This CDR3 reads CSARAPGQRANEQFF. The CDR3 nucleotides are TGCAGTGCTAGAGCTCCGGGACAGCGCGCTAATGAGCAGTTCTTC.

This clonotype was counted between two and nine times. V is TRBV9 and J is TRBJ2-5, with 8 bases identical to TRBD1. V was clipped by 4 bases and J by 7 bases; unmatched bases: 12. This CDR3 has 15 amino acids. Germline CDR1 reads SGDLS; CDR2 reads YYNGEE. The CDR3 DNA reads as TGTGCCAGCAGCCCCCGGACAGGGCCAGGGGGGACCCAGTACTTC. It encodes CASSPRTGPGGTQYF. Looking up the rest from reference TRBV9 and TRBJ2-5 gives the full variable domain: DSGVTQTPKHLITATGQRVTLRCSPRSGDLSVYWYQQSLDQGLQFLIQYYNGEERAKGNILERFSAQQFPDLHSELNLSSLELGDSALYFCASSPRTGPGGTQYFGPGTRLLVL.

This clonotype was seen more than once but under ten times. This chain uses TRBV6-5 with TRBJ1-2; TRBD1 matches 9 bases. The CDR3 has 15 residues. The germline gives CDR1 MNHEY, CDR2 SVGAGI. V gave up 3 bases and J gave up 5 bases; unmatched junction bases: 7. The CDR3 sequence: CASSYSGGQGYGYTF. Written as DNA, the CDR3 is TGTGCCAGCAGTTATTCGGGCGGACAGGGGTATGGCTACACCTTC.

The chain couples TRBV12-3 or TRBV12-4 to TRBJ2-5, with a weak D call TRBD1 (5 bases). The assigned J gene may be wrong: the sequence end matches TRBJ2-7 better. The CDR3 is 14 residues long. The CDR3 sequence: CASRPTGTRYEQYF. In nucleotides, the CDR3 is TGTGCCAGCAGACCTACAGGAACCCGCTACGAGCAGTACTTC.

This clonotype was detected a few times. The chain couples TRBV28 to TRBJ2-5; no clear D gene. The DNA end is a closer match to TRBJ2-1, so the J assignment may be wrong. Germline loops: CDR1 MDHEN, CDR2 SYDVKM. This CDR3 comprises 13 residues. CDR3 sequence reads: CASTPLAYNEQFF. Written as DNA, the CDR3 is TGTGCCAGCACGCCGTTGGCCTACAATGAGCAGTTCTTC.

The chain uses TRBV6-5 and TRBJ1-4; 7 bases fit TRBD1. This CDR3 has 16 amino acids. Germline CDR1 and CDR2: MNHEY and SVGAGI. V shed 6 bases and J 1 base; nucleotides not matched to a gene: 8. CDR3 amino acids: CASRLGQVQTNEKLFF. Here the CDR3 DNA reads TGTGCCAGCAGACTCGGACAGGTTCAAACTAATGAAAAACTGTTTTTT.

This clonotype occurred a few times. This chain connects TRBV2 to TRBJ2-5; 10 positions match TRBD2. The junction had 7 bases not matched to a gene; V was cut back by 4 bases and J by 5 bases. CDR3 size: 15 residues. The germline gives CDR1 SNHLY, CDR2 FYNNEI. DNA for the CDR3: TGTGCCAGCAGTGGCTCTAGCGGGGGACGGGAGACCCAGTACTTC. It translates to CASSGSSGGRETQYF. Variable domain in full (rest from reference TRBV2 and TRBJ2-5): EPEVTQTPSHQVTQMGQEVILRCVPISNHLYFYWYRQILGQKVEFLVSFYNNEISEKSEIFDDQFSVERPDGSNFTLKIRSTKLEDSAMYFCASSGSSGGRETQYFGPGTRLLVL.

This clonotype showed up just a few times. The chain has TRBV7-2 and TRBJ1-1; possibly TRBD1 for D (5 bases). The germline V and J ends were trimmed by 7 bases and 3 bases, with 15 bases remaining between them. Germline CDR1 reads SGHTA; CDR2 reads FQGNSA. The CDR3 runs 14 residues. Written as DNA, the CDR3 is TGTGCCAGCACTCTGGGGCGGGTGTACACTGAAGCTTTCTTT. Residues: CASTLGRVYTEAFF. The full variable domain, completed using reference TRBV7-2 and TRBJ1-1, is GAGVSQSPSNKVTEKGKDVELRCDPISGHTALYWYRQSLGQGLEFLIYFQGNSAPDKSGLPSDRFSAERTGGSVSTLTIQRTQQEDSAVYLCASTLGRVYTEAFFGQGTRLTVV.

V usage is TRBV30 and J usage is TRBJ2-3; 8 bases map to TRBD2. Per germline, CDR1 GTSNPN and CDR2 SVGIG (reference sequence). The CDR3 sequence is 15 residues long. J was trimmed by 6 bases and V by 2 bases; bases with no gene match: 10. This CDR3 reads CAWSYQAGGGDTQYF. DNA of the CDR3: TGTGCCTGGAGTTATCAAGCAGGCGGGGGGGATACGCAGTATTTT.